The 26 T cell receptor beta chains listed next were all sequenced from one sample in a study of a mutant IDH1 vaccine in newly diagnosed glioma. Stated time point: week 11, during vaccination. Vaccinated patients received 300 ug of mutant IDH1 20-mer peptide per dose, with topical imiquimod. Clones were sequenced by immunoSEQ multiplex PCR, and TCRdb holds only the in-frame ones, with some missing. This table has around 25,000 clones, around 77% appearing once. Their specific antigens are unknown. The sample here was PBMCs, taken from a glioma patient whose treatment included an IDH1 peptide vaccine. These TCRs come from a woman between 18 and 29 years old with glioma.

V usage is TRBV7-9 and J usage is TRBJ1-1; D might be TRBD1 (5 bases). CDR1 and CDR2 from the germline V gene are SEHNR and FQNEAQ (reference sequence). Trimming shortened V by 1 base and J by 1 base, and 10 bases separated the two germline ends. The CDR3 loop spans 15 amino acids. The chain's CDR3 is CASSLGGVGNTEAFF. CDR3 nucleotides: TGTGCCAGCAGCTTAGGGGGGGTCGGGAACACTGAAGCTTTCTTT.

This clone has a handful of counts. The CDR3 DNA is TGCGCCAGCAGCCTAACAGGGGGTAGGAACACCGGGGAGCTGTTTTTT. It is translated as CASSLTGGRNTGELFF. The genes are TRBV5-1 and TRBJ2-2; 8 bases are a match to TRBD1. The CDR3 runs 16 residues. J lost 1 base, V lost 4 bases, and 6 bases had no gene match. CDR1 and CDR2 from the germline V gene are SGHRS and YFSETQ. The whole variable domain, filled in from reference TRBV5-1 and TRBJ2-2, reads KAGVTQTPRYLIKTRGQQVTLSCSPISGHRSVSWYQQTPGQGLQFLFEYFSETQRNKGNFPGRFSGRQFSNSRSEMNVSTLELGDSALYLCASSLTGGRNTGELFFGEGSRLTVL.

This chain uses TRBV5-5 with TRBJ1-1, with 10 bases fitting TRBD1. Germline CDR1 is SGHKS and CDR2 is YYEKEE (reference sequence). V shed 4 bases, J shed 2 bases, and the junction held 5 bases outside the gene matches. The CDR3 loop spans 15 amino acids. Here the CDR3 DNA reads TGTGCCAGCAGCACCTGGGACAGGGGAAACACTGAAGCTTTCTTT. Protein sequence: CASSTWDRGNTEAFF.

The chain has TRBV6-1 and TRBJ2-7, with 7 bases matching TRBD1. CDR1 and CDR2 from the germline V gene are MNHNS and SASEGT. V lost 9 bases, J lost 2 bases, and 1 base stayed unmatched. This CDR3 has 11 amino acids. The DNA for the CDR3 is TGTGCCAGTGACAGGGCCTACGAGCAGTACTTC. This encodes CASDRAYEQYF.

The gene calls are TRBV27 and TRBJ2-7; TRBD1 matches 9 bases. The CDR3 sequence is 13 residues long. Germline CDR1 is MNHEY and CDR2 is SMNVEV (reference sequence). The junction had 5 bases not matched to a gene; V was cut back by 8 bases and J by 3 bases. Written as DNA, the CDR3 is TGTGCCAGCGGACCGACAGGGGGCTACGAGCAGTACTTC. Its translation: CASGPTGGYEQYF.

This clone has more than one count but fewer than ten. J is TRBJ1-1 and V is TRBV7-2, with no clear D. The CDR3 is made up of 13 amino acids. The V gene lost 3 bases and the J gene lost 10 bases, with 15 bases spanning the gap. Germline V gene lookup returns CDR1 SGHTA and CDR2 FQGNSA. This CDR3 reads CASSFDGIEGAFF. The CDR3 DNA is TGTGCCAGCAGCTTCGACGGGATCGAAGGAGCTTTCTTT.

The chain combines TRBV5-6 with TRBJ1-5; 7 bases map to TRBD1. The germline V gene encodes CDR1 SGHDT and CDR2 YYEEEE. The trim removed 4 bases at V and 3 bases at J, leaving 7 bases unmatched. This CDR3 is built from 15 residues. The CDR3 region has the DNA TGTGCCAGCAGCCGGGGGACAGCCTACAATCAGCCCCAGCATTTT. Protein product: CASSRGTAYNQPQHF.

The chain couples TRBV19 to TRBJ2-7, with D tentatively TRBD1 or TRBD2 (5 bases each). The V end was cut by 4 bases, the J end by 6 bases, with 19 bases between. Germline V gene data show CDR1 as LNHDA and CDR2 as SQIVND (reference sequence). The CDR3 is 15 residues long. The CDR3 is CASSTQQRDVSEQYF. The CDR3 DNA reads as TGTGCCAGTAGTACCCAACAGAGGGACGTGTCCGAGCAGTACTTC.

The V call is TRBV7-6, the J call TRBJ2-5; D remains unclear. The CDR3 extends over 13 amino acids. The germline CDR1 and CDR2 sequences are SGHVS and FNYEAQ. Trimming shortened V by 2 bases and J by 2 bases, and 6 bases separated the two germline ends. The CDR3: CASSLYWQETQYF. The CDR3 coding sequence is TGTGCCAGCAGCTTATACTGGCAAGAGACCCAGTACTTC.

The CDR3 reads CAWRRTENTEAFF. Written as DNA, the CDR3 is TGTGCCTGGAGACGGACAGAGAACACTGAAGCTTTCTTT. The J gene is TRBJ1-1, the V gene TRBV30; a weak D match, TRBD1 (6 bases). The CDR3 runs 13 residues. Germline V CDR1 and CDR2: GTSNPN, SVGIG (reference sequence). V shed 3 bases and J shed 1 base, with 9 bases lying between them. Variable domain in full (rest from reference TRBV30 and TRBJ1-1): SQTIHQWPATLVQPVGSPLSLECTVEGTSNPNLYWYRQAAGRGLQLLFYSVGIGQISSEVPQNLSASRPQDRQFILSSKKLLLSDSGFYLCAWRRTENTEAFFGQGTRLTVV.

This rearrangement joins TRBV5-6 to TRBJ2-5, with a possible D match to TRBD2 (7 bases). The CDR3 extends over 15 amino acids. Germline loops: CDR1 SGHDT, CDR2 YYEEEE. Deletions cut 4 bases from V and 4 bases from J, with 17 bases between. The CDR3 coding sequence is TGTGCCAGCAGCCCCGGGGGGCGGGGGCGAGAGACCCAGTACTTC. This translates into CASSPGGRGRETQYF.

The V call is TRBV12-5, the J call TRBJ1-6; D not resolved. This CDR3 region has 13 residues. Germline V gene data show CDR1 as LGHNT and CDR2 as FRNRAP. V lost 1 base to trimming and J lost 9 bases, with 7 bases between them. CDR3 loop: CASGLGKGSPLHF. The CDR3, as DNA: TGTGCTAGTGGTTTGGGAAAGGGTTCACCCCTCCACTTT. Using reference TRBV12-5 and TRBJ1-6 for the parts outside the CDR3, the full variable domain is DARVTQTPRHKVTEMGQEVTMRCQPILGHNTVFWYRQTMMQGLELLAYFRNRAPLDDSGMPKDRFSAEMPDATLATLKIQPSEPRDSAVYFCASGLGKGSPLHFGNGTRLTVT.

The rearrangement joins TRBV5-4 to TRBJ2-3; 9 bases match TRBD1. Germline lookup yields CDR1 SGHNT and CDR2 YYREEE (reference sequence). Losses at the gene ends were 3 bases for V and 1 base for J; bases not matched to a gene: 6. The CDR3 runs 16 residues. The CDR3 bases are TGTGCCAGCAGCTCCAGGACAGGGGAAGGCACAGATACGCAGTATTTT. Residues: CASSSRTGEGTDTQYF. Full variable domain (missing parts from reference TRBV5-4 and TRBJ2-3): ETGVTQSPTHLIKTRGQQVTLRCSSQSGHNTVSWYQQALGQGPQFIFQYYREEENGRGNFPPRFSGLQFPNYSSELNVNALELDDSALYLCASSSRTGEGTDTQYFGPGTRLTVL.

The J gene is TRBJ2-1, the V gene TRBV19; D possibly corresponds to TRBD2 (5 bases). Trimming removed 5 bases from V and 5 bases from J, with 10 bases in between. CDR1 and CDR2 (germline): LNHDA, SQIVND (reference sequence). The CDR3 is 13 residues long. For the CDR3, the DNA is TGTGCCAGTAGTGGCGGGCTGAACAATGAGCAGTTCTTC. This encodes CASSGGLNNEQFF.

The CDR3 sequence is CASRSDYHTGELFF. CDR3 nucleotides: TGTGCCAGCAGATCAGACTACCACACCGGGGAGCTGTTTTTT. The chain carries TRBV27 and TRBJ2-2, with D possibly being TRBD2 (5 bases). Germline V gene lookup returns CDR1 MNHEY and CDR2 SMNVEV (reference sequence). V was trimmed by 6 bases and J by 3 bases, leaving 11 bases between them. CDR3 length: 14 amino acids.

The chain is built from TRBV5-1 and TRBJ1-1; 7 bases line up with TRBD1. CDR3 length equals 18 residues. CDR1 is SGHRS, CDR2 YFSETQ, per germline. The ends lost 4 bases at V and 0 bases at J; junction bases unmatched: 15. The CDR3, as DNA: TGCGCCAGCAGCCACGAGGACAGGACGCGACTAATGAACACTGAAGCTTTCTTT. Translated, it gives CASSHEDRTRLMNTEAFF.

By proportion, this clone is medium-sized. This rearrangement joins TRBV30 to TRBJ1-2; 8 positions match TRBD1. Germline V lookup: CDR1 GTSNPN, CDR2 SVGIG (reference sequence). The CDR3 extends over 13 amino acids. J was trimmed by 11 bases and V by 4 bases; bases with no gene match: 12. The CDR3 DNA reads as TGTGCCTGGACGCCTTTAGGACAGGGTTCTTACACCTTC. Protein sequence: CAWTPLGQGSYTF. Full variable domain (missing parts from reference TRBV30 and TRBJ1-2): SQTIHQWPATLVQPVGSPLSLECTVEGTSNPNLYWYRQAAGRGLQLLFYSVGIGQISSEVPQNLSASRPQDRQFILSSKKLLLSDSGFYLCAWTPLGQGSYTFGSGTRLTVV.

The chain combines TRBV7-9 with TRBJ2-1, with TRBD2 matching over 8 bases. After removal of 5 bases from V and 7 bases from J, the junction contained 7 bases not matched to a gene. The V gene's germline CDR1 is SEHNR and CDR2 FQNEAQ (reference sequence). The CDR3 has 14 amino acids. The CDR3 loop is CASSRGGGGNEQFF. For the CDR3, the DNA is TGTGCCAGCAGCCGCGGGGGCGGGGGGAATGAGCAGTTCTTC.

The chain combines TRBV5-1 with TRBJ1-2; 9 bases align to TRBD1. The CDR3 runs 14 residues. Germline loops: CDR1 SGHRS, CDR2 YFSETQ. Unmatched junction bases numbered 5, after V lost 3 bases and J lost 5 bases. CDR3 region: CASSSGQGGYGYTF. In nucleotides, the CDR3 is TGCGCCAGCAGCTCGGGACAGGGTGGATATGGCTACACCTTC. The complete variable domain, with remaining parts taken from reference TRBV5-1 and TRBJ1-2, reads KAGVTQTPRYLIKTRGQQVTLSCSPISGHRSVSWYQQTPGQGLQFLFEYFSETQRNKGNFPGRFSGRQFSNSRSEMNVSTLELGDSALYLCASSSGQGGYGYTFGSGTRLTVV.

V and J are TRBV6-5 and TRBJ1-5, with no clear D. The CDR3 loop spans 15 amino acids. Trimming removed 2 bases from V and 1 base from J, with 9 bases in between. The germline gives CDR1 MNHEY, CDR2 SVGAGI. The CDR3 protein is CASSYGSGSNQPQHF. The CDR3 DNA reads as TGTGCCAGCAGTTACGGGTCAGGCAGCAATCAGCCCCAGCATTTT.

Only one count was recorded for this clone. The chain couples TRBV5-1 to TRBJ2-6; D is ambiguous. Germline V lookup: CDR1 SGHRS, CDR2 YFSETQ. The V end lost 1 base, the J end lost 0 bases, and 17 bases lay between the germline ends. The CDR3 covers 19 residues. CDR3 amino acids: CASSLHFFGIGSGANVLTF. CDR3 DNA: TGCGCCAGCAGCTTGCATTTCTTTGGAATAGGCTCTGGGGCCAACGTCCTGACTTTC.

J is TRBJ1-6 and V is TRBV5-1, with D hard to call. The CDR3 spans 14 residues. The V gene lost 4 bases and the J gene lost 0 bases, with 5 bases spanning the gap. The V gene's germline CDR1 is SGHRS and CDR2 YFSETQ. CDR3 DNA sequence: TGCGCCAGCAGCCTGAGCTCCTATAATTCACCCCTCCACTTT. Translated, it gives CASSLSSYNSPLHF.

The chain uses TRBV5-6 and TRBJ1-1; 7 bases align to TRBD1. The CDR3 contains 13 residues. Germline V gene lookup returns CDR1 SGHDT and CDR2 YYEEEE. J gave up 4 bases and V 4 bases, and 4 bases lay outside the gene matches. CDR3 sequence reads: CASSPTGRTEAFF. CDR3 in DNA: TGTGCCAGCAGCCCGACAGGGCGCACTGAAGCTTTCTTT.

The chain recombines TRBV7-9 with TRBJ1-1; 7 bases agree with TRBD1. CDR3 length: 13 amino acids. The germline CDR1 and CDR2 sequences are SEHNR and FQNEAQ (reference sequence). V lost 5 bases to trimming and J lost 7 bases; unmatched junction nucleotides: 7. The CDR3 coding sequence is TGTGCCAGCAGCGTTATGAGACAGGGTGAAGCTTTCTTT. Translated, it gives CASSVMRQGEAFF.

This sequence joins TRBV2 and TRBJ1-5, with a tentative D call TRBD1 (5 bases). The germline V gene has CDR1 SNHLY and CDR2 FYNNEI. The V end was cut by 4 bases, the J end by 6 bases, with 13 bases between. CDR3 length: 14 amino acids. The CDR3 is CASSAGYLGQPQHF. The DNA of the CDR3 is TGTGCCAGCAGTGCAGGGTATCTAGGTCAGCCCCAGCATTTT.

Of note for this clone: Other DNA sequences in this specimen translate into the identical CDR3. V is TRBV19 and J is TRBJ2-1; D is unresolved. The V gene's germline CDR1 is LNHDA and CDR2 SQIVND (reference sequence). V gave up 5 bases and J gave up 3 bases, with 14 bases separating them. The CDR3 is 15 residues long. CDR3 bases: TGTGCCAGTAGTTTGACAAGTGGGAACTACAATGAGCAGTTCTTC. Translating gives CASSLTSGNYNEQFF.